This T cell receptor beta chain came from a study of cytomegalovirus exposure and HLA in healthy donors. This clone was seen only a few times. The antigen is unknown. Study-level findings and limits: Cytomegalovirus-associated TCR beta chains were listed, numbering roughly 150. Many donors shared some public TCRs, even though most TCR sequences were rare.

Measured with immunoSEQ multiplex PCR; TCRdb has only the in-frame clones, and not every one. The sample contains about 160,000 clones, around four fifths of which appear only once. Germline lookup yields CDR1 SGHDN and CDR2 FVKESK. The V end was cut by 2 bases, the J end by 2 bases, with 12 bases between. The CDR3 has 15 residues. This chain uses TRBV14 with TRBJ1-1, with a possible D match to TRBD1 (5 bases). The receptor's source is a man between 25 and 39 years old in good health and CMV-seropositive. Material for sequencing was PBMCs. The CDR3, as DNA: TGTGCCAGCAGCCAACAGGGTGCCCTAAACACTGAAGCTTTCTTT. Protein sequence: CASSQQGALNTEAFF.